This paragraph reports one T cell receptor beta chain. Its antigen is not known. PCR primers comprised 60 Vbeta and 13 Jbeta primers. TCRdb keeps only in-frame clones here, not all; method: immunoSEQ multiplex PCR. The sample gives some 110,000 clones, around 74% of which show up once; around 8.6% is in the top ten. This sample was taken from a study of cytomegalovirus exposure and HLA in healthy donors. Findings and limits, study-wide: Overall, roughly 150 TCR beta chains were annotated as cytomegalovirus-associated. Later genetic work tied a missense DCLRE1C variant to beta-chain V and J trimming.

This CDR3 has 14 amino acids. In germline, CDR1 is SGHNT, CDR2 YYREEE (reference sequence). The ends lost 4 bases at V and 6 bases at J; junction bases unmatched: 6. The sequence was obtained from a woman in her 40s in good health and CMV-seropositive. Sequences were obtained from PBMCs. This chain connects TRBV5-4 to TRBJ1-4; 7 nucleotides line up with TRBD1. The CDR3 DNA reads TGTGCCAGCAGCACTAGACAGGGCGATGAAAAACTGTTTTTT. Translating gives CASSTRQGDEKLFF.